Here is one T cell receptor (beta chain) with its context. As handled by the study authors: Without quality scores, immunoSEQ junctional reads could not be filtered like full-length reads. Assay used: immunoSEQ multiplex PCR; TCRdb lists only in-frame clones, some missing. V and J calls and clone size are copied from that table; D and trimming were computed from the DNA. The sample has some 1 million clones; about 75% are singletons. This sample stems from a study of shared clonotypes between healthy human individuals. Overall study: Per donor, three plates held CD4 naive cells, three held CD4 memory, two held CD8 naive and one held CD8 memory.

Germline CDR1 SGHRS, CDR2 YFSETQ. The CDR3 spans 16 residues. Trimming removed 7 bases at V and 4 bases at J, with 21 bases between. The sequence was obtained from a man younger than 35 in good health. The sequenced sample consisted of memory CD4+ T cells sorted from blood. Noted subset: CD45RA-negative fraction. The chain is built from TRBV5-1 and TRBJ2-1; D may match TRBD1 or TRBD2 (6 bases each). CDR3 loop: CASSNGGSEGYNEQFF. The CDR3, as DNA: TGCGCCAGCTCGAACGGGGGCAGTGAGGGTTACAATGAGCAGTTCTTC.